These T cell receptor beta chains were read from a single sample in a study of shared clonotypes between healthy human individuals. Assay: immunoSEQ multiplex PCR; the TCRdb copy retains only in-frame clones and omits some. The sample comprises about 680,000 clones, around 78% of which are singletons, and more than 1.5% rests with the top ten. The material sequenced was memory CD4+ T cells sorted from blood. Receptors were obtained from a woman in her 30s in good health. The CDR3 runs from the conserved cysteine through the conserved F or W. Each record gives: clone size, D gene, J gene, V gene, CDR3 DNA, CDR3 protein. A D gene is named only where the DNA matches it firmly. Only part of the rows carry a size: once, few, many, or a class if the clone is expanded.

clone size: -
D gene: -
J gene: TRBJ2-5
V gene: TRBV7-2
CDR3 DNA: TGTGCCAGCAGCTTCGGGGGAGGGGGTAAGGAGACCCAGTACTTC
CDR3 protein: CASSFGGGGKETQYF

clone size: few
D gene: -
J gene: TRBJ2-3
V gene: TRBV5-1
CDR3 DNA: TGCGCCAGCAGCACCGTCCAGGGTCCGAGCACAGATACGCAGTATTTT
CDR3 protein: CASSTVQGPSTDTQYF

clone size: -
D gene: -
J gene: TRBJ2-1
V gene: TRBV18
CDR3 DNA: TGTGCCAGCTCACCCTCCGGGGTAGCGGCCTACAATGAGCAGTTCTTC
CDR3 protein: CASSPSGVAAYNEQFF

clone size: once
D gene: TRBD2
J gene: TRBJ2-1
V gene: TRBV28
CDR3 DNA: TGTGCCAGCAGTTTATCGACTAGCGGGAGGAGGTATGAGCAGTTCTTC
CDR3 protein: CASSLSTSGRRYEQFF

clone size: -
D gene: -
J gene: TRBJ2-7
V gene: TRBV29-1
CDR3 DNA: TGCAGCGTTGAGTTCGCCCAGGGACGGGCCCCGGGAATCTACGAGCAGTACTTC
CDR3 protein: CSVEFAQGRAPGIYEQYF

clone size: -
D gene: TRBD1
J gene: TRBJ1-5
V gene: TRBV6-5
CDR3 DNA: TGTGCCAGCAGACTAGACAGGGCACAGCCCCAGCATTTT
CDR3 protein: CASRLDRAQPQHF

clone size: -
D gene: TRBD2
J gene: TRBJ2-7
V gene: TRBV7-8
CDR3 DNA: TGTGCCAGCAGCCCCCGAGGGCGTAGCGGGAGGGCCCCCTACGAGCAGTACTTC
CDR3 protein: CASSPRGRSGRAPYEQYF

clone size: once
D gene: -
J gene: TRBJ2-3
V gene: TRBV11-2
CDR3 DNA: TGTGCCAGCAGCTTAGAGATGGCGGGATTCCCGCCAGATACGCAGTATTTT
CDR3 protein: CASSLEMAGFPPDTQYF

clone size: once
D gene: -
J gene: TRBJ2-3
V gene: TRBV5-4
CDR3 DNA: TGTGCCAGCAGCCAAAAAGTCCTCTCAAATACGCAGTATTTT
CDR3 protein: CASSQKVLSNTQYF

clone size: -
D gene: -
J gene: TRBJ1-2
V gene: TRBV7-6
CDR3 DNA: TGTGCCAGCAACCTGATAGCCGGGACCGCCGGGGGTGGCTACACCTTC
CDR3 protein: CASNLIAGTAGGGYTF

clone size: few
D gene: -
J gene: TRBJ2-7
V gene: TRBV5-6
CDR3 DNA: TGTGCCAGCAGCTTGGGGGACAACCGGGCGCAGTACTTC
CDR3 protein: CASSLGDNRAQYF

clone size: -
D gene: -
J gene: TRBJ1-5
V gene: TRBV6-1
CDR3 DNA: TGTGCCAGCGGGAGTTTCGGTAGCAATCAGCCCCAGCATTTT
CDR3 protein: CASGSFGSNQPQHF

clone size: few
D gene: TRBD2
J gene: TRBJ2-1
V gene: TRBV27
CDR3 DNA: TGTGCCAGCAGTCCAAGACTAGCGGGGGCTGGTGGGCAGTTCTTC
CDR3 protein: CASSPRLAGAGGQFF

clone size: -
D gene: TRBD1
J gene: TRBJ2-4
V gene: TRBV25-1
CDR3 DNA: TGTGCCAGCAGTGAGAGGACAGGGTTGACGGACATTCAGTACTTC
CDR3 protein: CASSERTGLTDIQYF

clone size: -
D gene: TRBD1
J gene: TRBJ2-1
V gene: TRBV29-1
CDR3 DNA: TGCAGCGTGACAGGGGGTCCCAATGAGCAGTTCTTC
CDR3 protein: CSVTGGPNEQFF

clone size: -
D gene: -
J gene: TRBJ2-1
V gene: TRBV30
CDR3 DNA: TGTGCCTGGAGTGAGGACCACAATGAGCAGTTCTTC
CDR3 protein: CAWSEDHNEQFF

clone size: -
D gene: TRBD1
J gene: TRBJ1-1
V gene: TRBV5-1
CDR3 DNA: TGCGCCAGCAGCGGAGGACAGGGAAGAACCAACACTGAAGCTTTCTTT
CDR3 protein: CASSGGQGRTNTEAFF

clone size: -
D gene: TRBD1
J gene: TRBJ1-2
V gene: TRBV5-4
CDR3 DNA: TGTGCCAGCAGCTCCGACAGGGGGCATGGCTACACCTTC
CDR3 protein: CASSSDRGHGYTF

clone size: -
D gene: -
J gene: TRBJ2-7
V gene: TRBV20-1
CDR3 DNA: TGCAGTGCTAGACTTCGCGAGCAGTACTTC
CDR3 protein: CSARLREQYF

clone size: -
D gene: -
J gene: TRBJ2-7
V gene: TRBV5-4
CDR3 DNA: TGTGCCAGCAGCTCCATGGCGGGACTGACCCCTTACGAGCAGTACTTC
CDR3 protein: CASSSMAGLTPYEQYF

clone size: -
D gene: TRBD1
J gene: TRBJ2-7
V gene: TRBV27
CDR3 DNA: TGTGCCAGCAGCCAAACACGACAGGGGCACGAGCAGTACTTC
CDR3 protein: CASSQTRQGHEQYF

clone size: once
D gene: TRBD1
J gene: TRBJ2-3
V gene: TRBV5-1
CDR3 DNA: TGCGCCAGCAGCTTGGCCGGGACAGGAGACACAGATACGCAGTATTTT
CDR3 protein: CASSLAGTGDTDTQYF

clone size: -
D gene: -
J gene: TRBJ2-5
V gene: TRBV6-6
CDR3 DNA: TGTGCCAGCAGTTATCTCGCTAGGGGGGCGCAGCAGACCCAGTACTTC
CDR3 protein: CASSYLARGAQQTQYF

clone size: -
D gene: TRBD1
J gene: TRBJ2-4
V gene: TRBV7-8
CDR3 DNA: TGTGCCAGCAGCTTAAACCAGGGGGCTTCCAAAAACATTCAGTACTTC
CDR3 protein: CASSLNQGASKNIQYF

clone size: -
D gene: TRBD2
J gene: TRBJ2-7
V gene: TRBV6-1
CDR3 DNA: TGTGCCAGCAGTGTTTATGGACTAGCGGGAGAGCTCCCCCCCGAGCAGTACTTC
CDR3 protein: CASSVYGLAGELPPEQYF

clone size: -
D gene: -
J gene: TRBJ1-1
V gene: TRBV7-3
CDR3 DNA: TGTGCCAGCAGCCCTTATCAACACATTGAAGCTTTCTTT
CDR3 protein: CASSPYQHIEAFF

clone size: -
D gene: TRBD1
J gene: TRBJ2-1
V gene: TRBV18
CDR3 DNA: TGTGCCAGCTCACCGATACCGGGACAGGGTTATGAGCAGTTCTTC
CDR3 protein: CASSPIPGQGYEQFF

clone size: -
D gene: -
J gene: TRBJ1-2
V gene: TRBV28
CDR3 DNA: TGTGCCAGCAGGGGGTTTGATGGCTACACCTTC
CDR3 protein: CASRGFDGYTF

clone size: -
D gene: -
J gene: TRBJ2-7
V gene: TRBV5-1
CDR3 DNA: TGCGCCAGCAGCTTGAGTTACAGCTCCTACGAGCAGTACTTC
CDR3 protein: CASSLSYSSYEQYF

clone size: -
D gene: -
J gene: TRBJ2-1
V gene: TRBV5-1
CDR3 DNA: TGCGCCAGCAGCTTGTCTTCGGCAGTCTACAATGAGCAGTTCTTC
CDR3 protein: CASSLSSAVYNEQFF

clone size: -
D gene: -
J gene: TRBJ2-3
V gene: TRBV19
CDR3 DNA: TGTGCCAGTAGTATAGGGATAGCGGGCACAGATACGCAGTATTTT
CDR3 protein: CASSIGIAGTDTQYF

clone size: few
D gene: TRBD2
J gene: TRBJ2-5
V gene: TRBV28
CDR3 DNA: TGTGCCAGCAGTGGCCTAGCGGGAGGGCGAGGAGAGACCCAGTACTTC
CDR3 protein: CASSGLAGGRGETQYF

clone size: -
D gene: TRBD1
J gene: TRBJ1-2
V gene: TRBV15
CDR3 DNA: TGTGCCACCAGCGGCGGACAGGGTGGCTATGGCTACACCTTC
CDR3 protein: CATSGGQGGYGYTF

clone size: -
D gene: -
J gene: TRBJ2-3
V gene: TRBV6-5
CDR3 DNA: TGTGCCAGCAGCCCCAGACGCACAGATACGCAGTATTTT
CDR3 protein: CASSPRRTDTQYF

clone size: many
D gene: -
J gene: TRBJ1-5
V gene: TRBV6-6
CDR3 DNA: TGTGCCAGCAGTCCAATGGACAGCTCCAATCAGCCCCAGCATTTT
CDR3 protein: CASSPMDSSNQPQHF

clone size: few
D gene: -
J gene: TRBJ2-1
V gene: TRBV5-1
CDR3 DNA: TGCGCCAGCAGCTCCGGGACGGAATTTAGTGGGCAGTTCTTC
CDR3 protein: CASSSGTEFSGQFF